This T cell receptor (beta chain) stems from a study of T cells in Graves' hyperthyroidism and ophthalmopathy. The TCR beta CDR3 regions underwent amplification using RNA transcripts as the source. HTBI primers were employed in a first-round RT-PCR of the TCR CDR3. MiXCR, applied by TCRdb to the multiplex PCR reads, yields one record per CDR3 protein. The sample contains hundreds of thousands of distinct CDR3 sequences, over 15% of which appear only once. This clonotype was seen at least ten times. Its antigen is currently unknown. Trimming took 1 base from V and 4 from J; bases not matched to a gene: 5. The CDR3 runs to 14 residues. Looked up from germline, CDR1 is DFQATT and CDR2 is SNEGSKA (reference sequence). Regarding the study as a whole: Ophthalmopathy onset followed model prediction by a median approximately 6.2 months.

The chain couples TRBV20-1 to TRBJ2-5; TRBD2 matches 8 bases. This receptor was identified in a woman in her forties or fifties with Graves' hyperthyroidism that later progressed to Graves' ophthalmopathy. The sample consisted of blood. The CDR3 is CSARVRGGPETQYF. CDR3 coding DNA: TGCAGTGCTAGAGTCCGGGGGGGGCCAGAGACCCAGTACTTC.